This T cell receptor (beta chain) was sequenced during a study of blood T cell repertoires in COVID-19. In germline, CDR1 is MNHNY, CDR2 SVGAGI (reference sequence). Trimming shortened V by 2 bases and J by 6 bases, and 10 bases separated the two germline ends. This CDR3 region has 14 residues. Using immunoSEQ multiplex PCR, the repertoire was profiled, and TCRdb retains in-frame clones only, with some absent. The sample has approximately 170,000 clones, around 81% seen once. The sequenced sample was peripheral blood. This chain connects TRBV6-6 to TRBJ2-2, with a tentative D call TRBD2 (5 bases). This sequence was found in a man aged 60 to 69 with active or convalescent COVID-19. CDR3 amino acids: CASSYDGLSGELFF. DNA of the CDR3: TGTGCCAGCAGTTACGACGGACTTTCCGGGGAGCTGTTTTTT.